The following is a T cell receptor (beta chain) sequence with its context. Antigen unknown. The data belong to a study of shared clonotypes between healthy human individuals. Turning to the study itself: A few men and a couple of women, aged 18 to 49, were donors.

The V end was cut by 3 bases, the J end by 7 bases, with 11 bases between. The V gene's germline CDR1 is SGHRS and CDR2 YFSETQ. The CDR3 totals 13 residues. When replicate PCRs were run on sorted subsets, they used about 220 ng DNA, about 30,000 T cell genomes. Measured with immunoSEQ multiplex PCR; TCRdb has only the in-frame clones, and not every one. Among fewer than 2.5 million clones listed, roughly 93% were seen once. Study-level results: Generally, naive subsets came out with larger estimated richness than memory subsets. Non-shared clonotypes had lower generation probabilities than those shared by all four donors.

Sequenced sample: naive CD4+ T cells from PBMCs. Subset of the sample: CD45RA+ positively selected. The source is a man in his late teens or twenties in good health. Some clones in this sample may be carry-over from other donors' samples. The chain links TRBV5-1 to TRBJ2-1; D perhaps matches TRBD1 (6 bases). The CDR3 DNA follows: TGCGCCAGCAGCTCCCAGGGGCGGAATGAGCAGTTCTTC. The encoded protein is CASSSQGRNEQFF.